This T cell receptor (beta chain) was retrieved from a study of T-cell memory formation after mild COVID-19. Study-wide findings and caveats: A second wave expanding day 15 to 37 was CD4+-biased; contracting clones were balanced. Second-wave clones that peaked on day 37 lacked confirmed SARS-CoV-2 specificity. CD8+ contracting clones occupied EMRA, while CD4+ ones occupied mainly CM and EM.

TCRalpha and TCRbeta libraries used 5'RACE with constant-segment primers and UMIs. One entry per CDR3 protein, called by TCRdb with MiXCR from the 5' RACE reads. The table records about 560,000 distinct CDR3 sequences, 20% to 25% of them present only once. This clonotype was recorded a few times. No antigen is known for it. The CDR3 consists of 16 residues. V was clipped by 3 bases and J by 5 bases; unmatched bases: 7. Sequenced: PBMCs or a T cell subset sorted from them (not recorded which). The chain couples TRBV12-3 or TRBV12-4 to TRBJ2-5, with TRBD2 identical over 12 bases. This TCR derives from an adult woman who had mild COVID-19 (a few samples of this study predate the infection). Cell type and time point are not known. The CDR3 sequence is CASSFPTSGGFETQYF. CDR3 bases: TGTGCCAGCAGTTTCCCGACTAGCGGGGGCTTCGAGACCCAGTACTTC.